A selection of T cell receptor beta chains follows, all from one sample in a study of human T cells and chemical hapten exposure. TCRdb redid the calling of the 5' RACE reads with MiXCR, one entry per CDR3 protein. This sample has 110,000 or so distinct CDR3 sequences, with roughly a fifth found just once. The receptors come from a human donor in good health. The CDR3 runs from the conserved cysteine through the conserved F or W. The D gene is left open where the match is weak. The size of a clone is reported for some rows only, either as once, few or many, or as a class for expanded clones.

TRBV12-3/TRBV12-4	NA	TRBD1	TRBJ1-6	CASTSGQPNSPLHF	TGTGCCAGCACCTCGGGACAGCCTAATTCACCCCTCCACTTT
TRBV20-1	few	NA	TRBJ2-2	CSARPCCRTNTGELFF	TGCAGTGCTAGGCCCTGCTGTCGGACGAACACCGGGGAGCTGTTTTTT
TRBV12-3/TRBV12-4	NA	NA	TRBJ1-4	CASSLGIQFETEKLFF	TGTGCCAGCAGTTTGGGGATACAGTTCGAGACGGAAAAACTGTTTTTT
TRBV20-1	NA	NA	TRBJ2-1	CSARWSPSLLSLNEQFF	TGCAGTGCTAGATGGTCCCCCTCCTTGCTCAGTCTTAATGAGCAGTTCTTC
TRBV12-3/TRBV12-4	NA	TRBD2	TRBJ2-1	CASGVAGNYNEQFF	TGTGCCAGCGGGGTAGCGGGAAACTACAATGAGCAGTTCTTC
TRBV5-5	NA	TRBD1	TRBJ1-5	CASSSARDRESNQPQHF	TGTGCCAGCAGCTCTGCCCGGGACAGGGAGAGCAATCAGCCCCAGCATTTT
TRBV18	NA	NA	TRBJ2-1	CASSPPGPGYNEQFF	TGTGCCAGCTCACCACCTGGGCCTGGCTACAATGAGCAGTTCTTC
TRBV20-1	NA	NA	TRBJ1-2	CSATKADYGYTF	TGCAGTGCCACCAAGGCCGACTATGGCTACACCTTC
TRBV3-1	NA	TRBD2	TRBJ2-7	CASRGLGDEQYF	TGTGCCAGCAGGGGACTAGGGGACGAGCAGTACTTC
TRBV7-7	NA	NA	TRBJ2-2	CASSPLSGELFF	TGTGCTAGCAGCCCTCTAAGCGGGGAGCTGTTTTTT
TRBV19	few	NA	TRBJ1-1	CASRGLDTGGRGTEAFF	TGTGCCAGTAGAGGCTTGGACACCGGGGGGAGAGGCACTGAAGCTTTCTTT
TRBV2	few	NA	TRBJ2-7	CASTSEGGYEQYF	TGTGCCAGCACCTCCGAGGGGGGGTACGAGCAGTACTTC
TRBV5-1	NA	TRBD1	TRBJ1-4	CASSRGDSEKLFF	TGCGCCAGCAGCCGAGGGGACAGTGAAAAACTGTTTTTT
TRBV9	few	NA	TRBJ2-6	CASSVTSVVASGANVLTF	TGTGCCAGCAGCGTAACCTCCGTTGTTGCTTCTGGGGCCAACGTCCTGACTTTC
TRBV6-5	NA	TRBD2	TRBJ2-7	CASSYGTSGRTYEQYF	TGTGCCAGCAGTTACGGGACGAGCGGGAGGACATACGAGCAGTACTTC
TRBV10-1	few	NA	TRBJ2-4	CASRDSGQHRRLAKNIQYF	TGCGCCAGCAGGGATAGCGGACAGCATCGGAGGCTAGCCAAAAACATTCAGTACTTC
TRBV28	NA	NA	TRBJ1-5	CASSFLGQPQHF	TGTGCCAGCAGTTTTTTGGGCCAGCCCCAGCATTTT
TRBV20-1	NA	NA	TRBJ1-1	CSARGPNEAFF	TGCAGTGCTAGAGGACCGAATGAAGCTTTCTTT
TRBV12-3/TRBV12-4	few	NA	TRBJ1-2	CASSLAAGAASYGYTF	TGTGCCAGCAGTTTAGCCGCGGGGGCAGCCAGCTATGGCTACACCTTC
TRBV5-4	NA	NA	TRBJ2-4	CASSLDGDVKNIQYF	TGTGCCAGCAGCTTGGATGGGGATGTCAAAAACATTCAGTACTTC
TRBV28	NA	NA	TRBJ2-2	CASRGGGGLNTGELFF	TGTGCCAGCAGGGGGGGAGGGGGACTAAACACCGGGGAGCTGTTTTTT
TRBV20-1	few	TRBD2	TRBJ2-1	CSARGGTSGSSEQFF	TGCAGTGCTAGGGGCGGGACTAGCGGGAGTAGTGAGCAGTTCTTC
TRBV6-5	few	NA	TRBJ1-2	CASSWSEVNYGYTF	TGTGCCAGCAGTTGGAGTGAGGTGAACTATGGCTACACCTTC
TRBV6-4	NA	NA	TRBJ1-1	CASSPLRGGRNTEAFF	TGTGCCAGCAGTCCCCTAAGGGGGGGTCGAAACACTGAAGCTTTCTTT
TRBV4-1	NA	NA	TRBJ1-2	CASSPTTQPNYGYTF	TGCGCCAGCAGCCCGACGACACAACCTAACTATGGCTACACCTTC
TRBV29-1	NA	NA	TRBJ1-4	CSVVVRVREKLFF	TGCAGCGTTGTGGTCAGGGTGAGGGAAAAACTGTTTTTT
TRBV9	NA	TRBD1	TRBJ2-7	CASSVRDRGYEQYF	TGTGCCAGCAGCGTACGAGACAGGGGGTACGAGCAGTACTTC
TRBV25-1	few	NA	TRBJ2-1	CASRDNNEQFF	TGTGCCAGCAGGGACAACAATGAGCAGTTCTTC
TRBV12-3/TRBV12-4	few	TRBD1	TRBJ1-3	CATHLDRGPPAGNTIYF	TGTGCCACTCACCTGGACAGGGGGCCTCCGGCTGGAAACACCATATATTTT
TRBV6-5	few	TRBD1	TRBJ2-7	CASREYRGSYEQYF	TGTGCCAGCAGGGAGTACAGGGGATCCTACGAGCAGTACTTC